The rows below give T cell receptor beta chains drawn from one sample of a study of shared clonotypes between healthy human individuals. TCRdb's table, derived via immunoSEQ multiplex PCR, lists solely in-frame clones and lacks some. The table shows about 770,000 clones, with approximately 77% occurring only once. Sequencing was done on a sample of memory CD4+ T cells sorted from blood. Receptors were obtained from a woman aged 25 to 39 in good health. Each CDR3 is given with its conserved first and last residue. D genes are given only for firm matches. Size is omitted from some rows. Given values are once, few, many or a class for expanded clones.

J: TRBJ2-2; V: TRBV2; size: once; D: NA; DNA: TGTGCCAGCAGTGTCTCTTACGGGTGGACCGGGGAGCTGTTTTTT; CDR3: CASSVSYGWTGELFF
J: TRBJ2-1; V: TRBV7-2; size: NA; D: NA; DNA: TGTGCCAGCAGCCCCACTACCGGGGGTGGCGTGAGTGAGCAGTTCTTC; CDR3: CASSPTTGGGVSEQFF
J: TRBJ2-5; V: TRBV19; size: NA; D: TRBD2; DNA: TGTGCCAGTAGTATAGATCGCGGGGGAGTGAAGACCCAGTACTTC; CDR3: CASSIDRGGVKTQYF
J: TRBJ2-2; V: TRBV5-1; size: NA; D: NA; DNA: TGCGCCAGCAGCTTGGGAGGGAAACACACCGGGGAGCTGTTTTTT; CDR3: CASSLGGKHTGELFF
J: TRBJ2-7; V: TRBV5-4; size: NA; D: TRBD1; DNA: TGTGCCAGCAGCGGACAGGGGGCATCACGGGAGCAGTACTTC; CDR3: CASSGQGASREQYF
J: TRBJ2-1; V: TRBV9; size: NA; D: TRBD2; DNA: TGTGCCAGCAGCACACCTAGCGGATACAATGAGCAGTTCTTC; CDR3: CASSTPSGYNEQFF
J: TRBJ2-2; V: TRBV6-6; size: many; D: NA; DNA: TGTGCCAGCAGTTACGTAGGAAGGGGAACCGGGGAGCTGTTTTTT; CDR3: CASSYVGRGTGELFF
J: TRBJ1-2; V: TRBV19; size: once; D: NA; DNA: TGTGCCAGTAGTCCGGGACTGCTGCGTTCACGGGGCTATGGCTACACCTTC; CDR3: CASSPGLLRSRGYGYTF
J: TRBJ1-1; V: TRBV11-1; size: NA; D: TRBD1; DNA: TGTGCCAGCAGCTCCCGAAAACAGGGGCTGAGAAACACTGAAGCTTTCTTT; CDR3: CASSSRKQGLRNTEAFF
J: TRBJ1-4; V: TRBV6-5; size: NA; D: TRBD1; DNA: TGTGCCAGCAGTCAACAGGGGTCTAATGAAAAACTGTTTTTT; CDR3: CASSQQGSNEKLFF
J: TRBJ1-2; V: TRBV10-3; size: NA; D: TRBD1; DNA: TGTGCCACCTCCGGACAGGGCGCTCCGGGATTGAGTGGCTACACCTTC; CDR3: CATSGQGAPGLSGYTF
J: TRBJ1-5; V: TRBV6-1; size: NA; D: TRBD1; DNA: TGTGCCAGCACCGAACGGACAGGGAGCCCTCAGCCCCAGCATTTT; CDR3: CASTERTGSPQPQHF
J: TRBJ1-2; V: TRBV27; size: few; D: NA; DNA: TGTGCCAGCAGTTTCCTGACAGCAGGAAACTATGGCTACACCTTC; CDR3: CASSFLTAGNYGYTF
J: TRBJ1-4; V: TRBV4-2; size: NA; D: TRBD1; DNA: TGTGCCAGCAGCGCGATACAGGGGGTAGAGGAAAAACTGTTTTTT; CDR3: CASSAIQGVEEKLFF
J: TRBJ2-2; V: TRBV2; size: once; D: NA; DNA: TGTGCCAGCAGAAGGACTACCCCTGAGCTGTTTTTT; CDR3: CASRRTTPELFF
J: TRBJ1-5; V: TRBV2; size: few; D: NA; DNA: TGTGCCAGCAGTGAAATGGGTCTTCAGCCCCAGCATTTT; CDR3: CASSEMGLQPQHF
J: TRBJ2-7; V: TRBV18; size: NA; D: NA; DNA: TGTGCCAGCTCACCAGGGTCATCAACCTACGAGCAGTACTTC; CDR3: CASSPGSSTYEQYF
J: TRBJ1-1; V: TRBV11-2; size: few; D: NA; DNA: TGTGCCAGCAGCTTAGTGGGGGGGTCCACTGAAGCTTTCTTT; CDR3: CASSLVGGSTEAFF
J: TRBJ2-3; V: TRBV2; size: NA; D: NA; DNA: TGTGCCAGCAGTAGGGGACTCCCGAACACAGATACGCAGTATTTT; CDR3: CASSRGLPNTDTQYF
J: TRBJ2-5; V: TRBV2; size: NA; D: TRBD2; DNA: TGTGCCAGCAGTCCAACCGGGACTAGCGAGACCCAGTACTTC; CDR3: CASSPTGTSETQYF
J: TRBJ2-7; V: TRBV10-3; size: many; D: NA; DNA: TGTGCCATCAAAGAAGGACTTCTCTACGAGCAGTACTTC; CDR3: CAIKEGLLYEQYF
J: TRBJ1-1; V: TRBV30; size: few; D: TRBD1; DNA: TGTGCCTGGAGCGGACAGGGAATGACTGAAGCTTTCTTT; CDR3: CAWSGQGMTEAFF
J: TRBJ1-5; V: TRBV18; size: NA; D: NA; DNA: TGTGCCAGCTCACCTCACAGCGACCAGCCCCAGCATTTT; CDR3: CASSPHSDQPQHF
J: TRBJ2-7; V: TRBV19; size: NA; D: TRBD1; DNA: TGTGCCAGTAATCGTCCGGGACAGGGTTTCTACGAGCAGTACTTC; CDR3: CASNRPGQGFYEQYF
J: TRBJ1-1; V: TRBV7-5; size: NA; D: NA; DNA: TGTGCCAGCAGCCTTACCGGTACTGACATTGAGGCTTTCTTT; CDR3: CASSLTGTDIEAFF
J: TRBJ1-5; V: TRBV28; size: once; D: TRBD1; DNA: TGTGCCAGCAGACGTGGGACAGGGGGCCGGCAGCCCCAGCATTTT; CDR3: CASRRGTGGRQPQHF
J: TRBJ2-7; V: TRBV5-1; size: NA; D: TRBD2; DNA: TGCGCCAGCAGTCGCACTAGCGCTTCCTACGAGCAGTACTTC; CDR3: CASSRTSASYEQYF
J: TRBJ2-1; V: TRBV7-9; size: NA; D: NA; DNA: TGTGCCAGCAGTCACGGAGGGGAGCAGTTCTTC; CDR3: CASSHGGEQFF
J: TRBJ1-2; V: TRBV28; size: few; D: NA; DNA: TGTGCCAGCAGTTCAATCGACAGAAACTATGGCTACACCTTC; CDR3: CASSSIDRNYGYTF
J: TRBJ2-7; V: TRBV6-1; size: few; D: NA; DNA: TGTGCCAGCAGTGTCGGGGCCGAGCAGTACTTC; CDR3: CASSVGAEQYF
J: TRBJ2-3; V: TRBV5-4; size: NA; D: NA; DNA: TGTGCCAGCAGCTCCCCCGGGGCCAGGGGTGTGGATACGCAGTATTTT; CDR3: CASSSPGARGVDTQYF
J: TRBJ2-3; V: TRBV5-1; size: NA; D: TRBD1; DNA: TGCGCCAGCGGGGACAGGGGTACAGATACGCAGTATTTT; CDR3: CASGDRGTDTQYF
J: TRBJ2-3; V: TRBV2; size: NA; D: TRBD2; DNA: TGTGCCAGCAGGCTGACTAGCGGAACCCGCACAGATACGCAGTATTTT; CDR3: CASRLTSGTRTDTQYF
J: TRBJ1-5; V: TRBV10-1; size: few; D: NA; DNA: TGCGCCACCAACCCTGCGGGGGGACAAGGCAATCAGCCCCAGCATTTT; CDR3: CATNPAGGQGNQPQHF
J: TRBJ2-7; V: TRBV11-2; size: once; D: NA; DNA: TGTGCCAGCAGCCGCCGGACATCAGGGGCCTACGAGCAGTACTTC; CDR3: CASSRRTSGAYEQYF
J: TRBJ1-4; V: TRBV2; size: few; D: NA; DNA: TGTGCCAGCAGCGACGAGGGACGGAAGTTGTTTTTT; CDR3: CASSDEGRKLFF
J: TRBJ1-5; V: TRBV6-6; size: few; D: TRBD1; DNA: TGTGCCAGCGATGACAGGGCGGGCCAGCCCCAGCATTTT; CDR3: CASDDRAGQPQHF
J: TRBJ2-5; V: TRBV4-1; size: once; D: NA; DNA: TGCGCCAGCAGCCAAGGCCTACTGGAGACCCAGTACTTC; CDR3: CASSQGLLETQYF
J: TRBJ2-7; V: TRBV2; size: few; D: NA; DNA: TGTGCCAGCAGTGTGGCAGGTTATCGGACGGAGCAGTACTTC; CDR3: CASSVAGYRTEQYF
J: TRBJ1-2; V: TRBV5-8; size: NA; D: TRBD1; DNA: TGTGCCAGCAGCTGGTCAGGGGGCAGCTATGGCTACACCTTC; CDR3: CASSWSGGSYGYTF
J: TRBJ2-6; V: TRBV28; size: NA; D: TRBD2; DNA: TGTGCCAGCAGTTCGGGACTAGCGGCTTCTTTCGCCAACGTCCTGACTTTC; CDR3: CASSSGLAASFANVLTF
J: TRBJ2-1; V: TRBV6-5; size: NA; D: NA; DNA: TGTGCCAGTAAGCCGACAGTTATTATCAACAATGAGCAGTTCTTC; CDR3: CASKPTVIINNEQFF
J: TRBJ2-2; V: TRBV7-7; size: NA; D: TRBD1; DNA: TGTGCCAGCAGCCGGACAGGGCACACCGGGGAGCTGTTTTTT; CDR3: CASSRTGHTGELFF
J: TRBJ1-2; V: TRBV7-6; size: once; D: NA; DNA: TGTGCCAGCCCGGGAGGGGATGGCTACACCTTC; CDR3: CASPGGDGYTF
J: TRBJ1-4; V: TRBV28; size: NA; D: TRBD1; DNA: TGTGCCAGCAGTTCCACCGGACAGGAAGGGGAAAAACTGTTTTTT; CDR3: CASSSTGQEGEKLFF
J: TRBJ2-5; V: TRBV25-1; size: NA; D: NA; DNA: TGTGCCAGCACCAACAAGCAAGAGACCCAGTACTTC; CDR3: CASTNKQETQYF
J: TRBJ2-5; V: TRBV7-3; size: NA; D: NA; DNA: TGTGCCAGCAGCTCTCAACTACAAGAGACCCAGTACTTC; CDR3: CASSSQLQETQYF
J: TRBJ2-7; V: TRBV6-6; size: NA; D: NA; DNA: TGTGCCAGCAGTTACGCTTCTGCCTCCTACGAGCAGTACTTC; CDR3: CASSYASASYEQYF
J: TRBJ2-7; V: TRBV10-1; size: NA; D: TRBD2; DNA: TGCGCCAGCAGCCCAGGACTAGCGGGAGATACGCAGTACTTC; CDR3: CASSPGLAGDTQYF